What follows is one T cell receptor beta chain and its context. Its cognate antigen is unknown. The data stem from a study of OX40 agonist ivuxolimab in advanced cancers. The study's findings and limits: Clonal expansion by week 6 occurred in CD4+ and CD8+ blood T cells (at 0.1 to 3.0 mg/kg). Expanded clones were, on average, more numerous among CD8+ T cells than CD4+.

TCRdb's copy holds only in-frame clones and misses some; the assay was immunoSEQ multiplex PCR. The data hold some 85,000 clones, with more than 80% observed a single time. Trimming at V came to 7 bases and at J to 6 bases, leaving 6 bases not matched to a gene. Germline V lookup: CDR1 SQVTM, CDR2 ANQGSEA. The CDR3 totals 13 residues. The specimen comprised CD4+ or CD8+ T cells sorted from blood, sampled in a trial of the OX40 agonist ivuxolimab. The chain carries TRBV29-1 and TRBJ1-6; TRBD1 matches 7 bases. The receptor was derived from an adult with an advanced solid tumor such as melanoma, head and neck, liver or kidney cancer. CDR3 in amino acids: CSGSTGPNSPLHF. The CDR3 nucleotides read TGCAGCGGTTCGACAGGGCCTAATTCACCCCTCCACTTT.